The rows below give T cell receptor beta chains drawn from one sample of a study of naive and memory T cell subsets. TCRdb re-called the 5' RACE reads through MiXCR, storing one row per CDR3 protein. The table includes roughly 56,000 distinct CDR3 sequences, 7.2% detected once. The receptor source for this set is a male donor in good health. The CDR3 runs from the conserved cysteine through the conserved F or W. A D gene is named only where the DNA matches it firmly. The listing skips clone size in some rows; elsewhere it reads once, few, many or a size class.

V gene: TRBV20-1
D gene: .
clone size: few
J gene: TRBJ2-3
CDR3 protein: CSASYRGEISSF
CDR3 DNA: TGCAGTGCTAGCTATAGGGGGGAGATAAGCTCTTTT

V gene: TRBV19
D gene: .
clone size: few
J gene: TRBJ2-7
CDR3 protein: CASSGGSPYEQYF
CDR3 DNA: TGTGCCAGTAGCGGTGGGAGCCCCTACGAGCAGTACTTC

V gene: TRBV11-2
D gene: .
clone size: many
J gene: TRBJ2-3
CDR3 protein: CASSFRKEVPAQYF
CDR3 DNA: TGTGCCAGCAGCTTCCGTAAAGAAGTCCCGGCGCAGTATTTT

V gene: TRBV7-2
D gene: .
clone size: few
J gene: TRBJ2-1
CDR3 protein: CASSFHGDRSEQFF
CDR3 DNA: TGTGCCAGCAGCTTTCATGGGGACCGCTCAGAGCAGTTCTTC

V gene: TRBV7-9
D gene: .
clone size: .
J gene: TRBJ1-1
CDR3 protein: CASSPGVEAFF
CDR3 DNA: TGTGCCAGCAGCCCAGGGGTGGAAGCTTTCTTT

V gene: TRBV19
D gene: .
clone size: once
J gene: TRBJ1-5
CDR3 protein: CASSIIQPGQPQHF
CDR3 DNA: TGTGCCAGTAGTATAATTCAACCTGGGCAGCCCCAGCATTTT

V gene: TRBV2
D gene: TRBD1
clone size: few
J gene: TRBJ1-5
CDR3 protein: CASKGQGFFSNQPQHF
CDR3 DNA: TGTGCCAGCAAGGGACAGGGATTTTTTAGCAATCAGCCCCAGCATTTT

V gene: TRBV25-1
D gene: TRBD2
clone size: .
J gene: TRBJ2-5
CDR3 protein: CASSEGLGTSVRETQYF
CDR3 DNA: TGTGCCAGCAGTGAAGGCCTAGGTACTAGCGTTCGAGAGACCCAGTACTTC

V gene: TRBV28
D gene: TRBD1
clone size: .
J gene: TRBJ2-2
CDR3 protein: CASRPGRQGAITGELFF
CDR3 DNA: TGTGCCAGCAGGCCCGGTCGGCAGGGGGCTATCACCGGGGAGCTGTTTTTT

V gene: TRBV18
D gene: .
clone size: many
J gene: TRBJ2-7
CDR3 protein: CASSVPASYEQYF
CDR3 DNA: TGTGCCAGCTCAGTTCCAGCCTCCTACGAGCAGTACTTC

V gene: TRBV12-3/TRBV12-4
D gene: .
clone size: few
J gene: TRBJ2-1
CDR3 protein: CASDGGFGEQFF
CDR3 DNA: TGTGCCAGCGATGGGGGATTCGGAGAGCAGTTCTTC

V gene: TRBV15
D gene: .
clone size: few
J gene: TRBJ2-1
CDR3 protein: CATSGAFGNEQFF
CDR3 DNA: TGTGCCACCAGCGGGGCCTTTGGGAATGAGCAGTTCTTC

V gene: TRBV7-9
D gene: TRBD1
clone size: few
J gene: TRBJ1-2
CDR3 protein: CASAGGTALGFYGYTF
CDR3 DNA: TGTGCCAGCGCTGGCGGGACAGCTTTAGGATTCTATGGCTACACCTTC

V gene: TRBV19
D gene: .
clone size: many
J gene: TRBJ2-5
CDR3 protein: CASSIDQETQYF
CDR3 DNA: TGTGCCAGTAGTATAGACCAAGAGACCCAGTACTTC

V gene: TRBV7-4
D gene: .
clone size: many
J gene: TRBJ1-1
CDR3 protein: CASRSPNGTAAEAFF
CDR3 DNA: TGTGCCAGCAGATCGCCCAACGGGACGGCTGCTGAAGCTTTCTTT

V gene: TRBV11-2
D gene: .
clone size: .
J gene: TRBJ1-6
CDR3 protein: CASSLVNRPGPNSPLHF
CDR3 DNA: TGTGCCAGCAGCTTAGTCAACCGACCTGGACCTAATTCACCCCTCCACTTT

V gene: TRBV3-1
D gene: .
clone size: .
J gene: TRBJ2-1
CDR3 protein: CASSRGSGNEQFF
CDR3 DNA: TGTGCCAGCAGCCGGGGCTCTGGGAATGAGCAGTTCTTC

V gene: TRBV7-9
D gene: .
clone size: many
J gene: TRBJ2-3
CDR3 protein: CASSLPRGAFTDTQYF
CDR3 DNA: TGTGCCAGCAGCTTACCCCGCGGGGCATTCACAGATACGCAGTATTTT

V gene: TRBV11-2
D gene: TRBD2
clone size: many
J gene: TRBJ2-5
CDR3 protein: CASSERPGGRQETQYF
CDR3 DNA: TGTGCCAGCAGCGAGCGGCCGGGGGGGAGGCAAGAGACCCAGTACTTC

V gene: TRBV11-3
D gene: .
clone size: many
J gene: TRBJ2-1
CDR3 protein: CASSLGADYNEQFF
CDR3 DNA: TGTGCCAGCAGCTTGGGGGCGGACTACAATGAGCAGTTCTTC

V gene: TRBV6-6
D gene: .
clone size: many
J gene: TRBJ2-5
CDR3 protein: CASSSPGSSRETQYF
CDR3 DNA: TGTGCCAGCAGTTCACCGGGGTCCTCGCGGGAGACCCAGTACTTC

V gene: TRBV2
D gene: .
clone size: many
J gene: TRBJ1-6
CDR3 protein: CASSEALVNSPLHF
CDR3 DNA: TGTGCCAGCAGTGAAGCGCTTGTAAATTCACCCCTCCACTTT